This T cell receptor (beta chain) stems from a study of regulatory T cells in long-lasting Graves disease (dated by TCRdb to the early 2020s). Regarding the study in general: Antithyroid drugs had been taken for less than 3 months by newly diagnosed Graves' disease patients. Patients with persistent Graves' disease were compared with patients with newly diagnosed Graves' disease using TCR sequencing and RNA sequencing of peripheral blood. The study was conducted in China and was registered as a clinical trial. A total of roughly 33 samples were covered by TCR sequencing, comprising approximately 13 persistent and approximately 20 newly diagnosed Graves' disease patients.

The research as a whole found: Lower TCR Shannon entropy and fewer highly expanded clones were observed in persistent Graves' disease patients than in newly diagnosed patients, which suggested clonal expansion. Because the primary lesion, thyroid tissue, could not be accessed, the study looked at peripheral blood alone. A larger number of public clonotypes was shared among persistent patients (under 3,000) than among newly diagnosed patients (about 990). Sequencing and analysis were restricted to the TCR beta chain. As a limitation, the authors acknowledged that the small sample size may reduce accuracy.

This clonotype was recorded many times. Its specific antigen is unknown. The record has no base qualities; no much larger clone is one base away. Libraries came from multiplex PCR. TCRdb names Illumina HiSeq 4000 as the instrument used. CDR3 regions were amplified by Arm-PCR with iRepertoire HTBI primers to construct TCR beta libraries. PCR products were gel purified before sequencing. For the original study's pipeline: Gene usage analysis of CDR3 amino acid clonotypes used the approximately 56 TRBV and around 13 TRBJ segments found across samples. Filtered high-quality paired reads were merged into contigs using COPE and FqMerger. BLAST was used to align contigs to the IMGT TRBV, TRBD and TRBJ reference genes, and CDR3 was defined following IMGT. Any clonotype with a frequency above 0.1% was counted as a highly expanded clone. Repertoire diversity was measured by Shannon entropy, and V-J evenness by the Gini coefficient. Public clonotypes were defined as clonotypes shared by more than one individual. The public reads were reprocessed in TCRdb via fastp at Q25 and MiXCR, keeping in-frame beta chains. Each CDR3 protein appears once, grouped with its most common genes and DNA. The V and J calls and clone size are TCRdb's, not the authors'. The sample profile shows about 330,000 distinct CDR3 sequences; 15% to 20% of them were found once. The ten most abundant clones make up roughly a fifth of the sample.

What this sample's time point label stands for: newly diagnosed GD, antithyroid drugs for less than 3 months. For both TCR sequencing and RNA sequencing, RNA was extracted from PBMCs using TRIzol. The diagnosis of Graves' disease followed American Thyroid Association guidelines. Patients for the study were recruited at an endocrinology department in Xi'an, China. Each patient gave approximately 10 milliliters of peripheral blood, collected in an EDTA anticoagulant tube. Ficoll Paque Plus density gradient separation was used to isolate PBMCs, and no further T cell sorting was performed. An Agilent 2100 Bioanalyzer and agarose gel were used to check RNA quality, and a NanoDrop 2000 was used to measure RNA concentration. These data were also reused for a study on T cells in Graves' hyperthyroidism and ophthalmopathy. Per the second study: Graves' hyperthyroidism was defined as stable when no progression to ophthalmopathy occurred over 18 months of follow-up. Hyperthyroidism patients were aged 18 to 65 years and newly diagnosed, with disease duration of less than 2 months. Patients with uncontrolled infections, other autoimmune diseases, pregnancy or lactation were excluded. Clinical symptoms, serum thyroxine and TRAb, thyroid ultrasound, and orbital computed tomography formed the basis for the diagnoses. The first round of RT-PCR for the TCR CDR3 was performed with the HTBI primer set and the Qiagen OneStep RT-PCR kit. Most expanded thyroid clonotypes (frequency above 0.001) were also detected in blood, a finding suggesting that blood repertoires may reflect thyroid immune responses. A model built on a 13 V-J signature distinguished ophthalmopathy from stable hyperthyroidism, reaching roughly 88% sensitivity and around 81% specificity in cross-validation and 80%/75% in testing. In validation, the model predicted progression to ophthalmopathy with approximately 71% sensitivity and 72.22% specificity, a median of 6.5 months before onset. A discovery cohort of fewer than 110 patients, roughly 45 with Graves' ophthalmopathy and more than 55 with stable Graves' hyperthyroidism, was used to find distinguishing TCR V-J signatures. Prospective prediction of ophthalmopathy was tested in an independent validation cohort consisting of fewer than 20 hyperthyroidism patients and around 17 patients who later progressed to ophthalmopathy. The roughly 99 discovery patients were divided at random into training and test sets in a 7:3 ratio. In roughly six Graves' hyperthyroidism patients, the study also compared T-cell repertoires from thyroid tissue with T-cell repertoires from blood. Following sampling, methimazole starting at 30 mg daily was given to hyperthyroidism patients, and high-dose intravenous methylprednisolone was given to ophthalmopathy patients. Libraries were constructed in a second round of multiplex PCR, after which size selection and purification were performed. Sequencing of the libraries was done on an Illumina HiSeq2000 using paired-end 100 bp reads. SOAPnuke was used to process the raw data, with reads discarded if the reads contained adapters or uncalled bases, had a mean Phred below 15, or lacked an exact constant-primer or identifier match. High-quality paired reads were merged using COPE v1.2.5, and each unique nucleotide sequence was defined as a clonotype. Clonotypes were aligned to IMGT TRBV, TRBD and TRBJ reference segments using MiTCR v1.1. Only V-J combinations with frequency above 0.0001, covering 99% to 99.2% of repertoires, were analysed. The TCS score was defined as the ratio of F50 (clonal expansion) to E x V (chaos), calculated using BLOSUM62-based TCRdist between CDR3 peptides within each V-J. Welch's t-statistics and random forest reduced roughly 530 V-J features to about 13, which were used in a naive Bayes classifier (R e1071). Sample size was not statistically predetermined, and blinding of investigators to group allocation was not performed. The paper reports TCR Vbeta CDR3 sequencing of approximately 130 peripheral blood samples: under 45 ophthalmopathy, fewer than 80 hyperthyroidism and around 17 progressor patients.

The clonotype comes from a young woman with Graves disease. Donor details come from another sample of the same person, matched by shared clones. The sequenced sample was peripheral blood mononuclear cells (PBMCs), obtained at new diagnosis, from a patient treated with antithyroid drugs.

This receptor carries the CDR3 CASSGQGYQPQHF. The bases read TGTGCCAGCAGCGGACAGGGGTATCAGCCCCAGCATTTT. The rearranged chain carries TRBV9 and TRBJ1-5; 8 bases in the junction line up with TRBD1. Via the germline V gene, CDR1 is SGDLS and CDR2 YYNGEE. From its cysteine to its phenylalanine, the CDR3 spans 13 amino acids. Only the CDR3 portion is preserved as DNA: 39 bases, with reading frame beginning at the first base. Trimmed from V: 3 bases; trimmed from J: 5 bases; junction bases lacking a gene match: 1.